The clone carrying this T cell receptor (beta chain) was seen only once. Clones were sequenced by immunoSEQ multiplex PCR, and TCRdb holds only the in-frame ones, with some missing. The sample holds about half a million clones, less than 90% seen once. CDR3 length: 13 residues. Germline loops: CDR1 SQVTM, CDR2 ANQGSEA. After removal of 4 bases from V and 5 bases from J, the junction contained 3 bases not matched to a gene. The data stem from a study of blood T cell repertoires in COVID-19. The TCR comes from a woman aged 60 to 75 who had recovered from COVID-19. J is TRBJ1-5 and V is TRBV29-1; 9 bases are shared with TRBD1. Sequencing was carried out using PBMCs or T cells enriched from blood (not recorded which). The CDR3 loop reads CSVAQGAYQPQHF. The CDR3 nucleotides read TGCAGCGTTGCACAGGGGGCCTATCAGCCCCAGCATTTT.